The clone carrying this T cell receptor beta chain has a count of ten or more. Its antigen is undetermined. V lost 3 bases to trimming and J lost 9 bases; unmatched junction nucleotides: 11. The CDR3 has 15 residues. These data are taken from a study of T cells in Graves' hyperthyroidism and ophthalmopathy. From RNA transcripts, TCR beta CDR3 regions were amplified. An initial round of RT-PCR targeting the TCR CDR3 relied on the HTBI primer set. Via MiXCR, TCRdb re-called the multiplex PCR reads, giving one row per CDR3 protein. The repertoire holds 250,000 to 300,000 distinct CDR3 sequences, with approximately 13% as singletons. Study-wide points: Onset of ophthalmopathy came a median approximately 6.9 months after the model predicted it.

A patient was excluded if there was uncontrolled infection, other autoimmune disease, pregnancy or lactation. The source material was blood. The chain employs TRBV12-3 or TRBV12-4 and TRBJ2-1; 7 bases align to TRBD2. This clonotype was obtained from a middle-aged woman with Graves' hyperthyroidism. CDR3 region: CASSFYSGTFTEQFF. The CDR3 DNA sequence: TGTGCCAGCAGTTTCTACAGCGGGACCTTCACTGAGCAGTTCTTC.